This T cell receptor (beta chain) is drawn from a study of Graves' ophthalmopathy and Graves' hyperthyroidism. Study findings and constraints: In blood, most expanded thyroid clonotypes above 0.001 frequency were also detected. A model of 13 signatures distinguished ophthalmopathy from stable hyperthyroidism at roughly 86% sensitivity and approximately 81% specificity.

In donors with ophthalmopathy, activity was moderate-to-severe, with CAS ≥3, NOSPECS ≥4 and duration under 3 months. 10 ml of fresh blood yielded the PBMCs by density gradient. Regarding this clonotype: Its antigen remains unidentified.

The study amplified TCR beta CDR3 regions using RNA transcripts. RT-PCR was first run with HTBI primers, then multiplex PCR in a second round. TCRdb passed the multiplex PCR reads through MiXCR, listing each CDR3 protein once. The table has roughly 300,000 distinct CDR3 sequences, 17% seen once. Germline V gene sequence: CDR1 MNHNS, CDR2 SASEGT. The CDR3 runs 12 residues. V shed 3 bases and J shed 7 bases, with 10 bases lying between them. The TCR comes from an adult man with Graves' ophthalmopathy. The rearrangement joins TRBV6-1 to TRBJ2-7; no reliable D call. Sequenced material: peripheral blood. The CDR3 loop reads CASSDRISEQYF. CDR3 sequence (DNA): TGTGCCAGCAGTGATAGGATCTCTGAGCAGTACTTC.